This TCR beta chain was found in a study of T cell repertoires in cytomegalovirus infection. Remarks on this clonotype: What it binds is unknown.

TCRdb used MiXCR to reprocess the reads, holding one entry per CDR3 protein. The sample lists approximately 100,000 distinct CDR3 sequences; under 50% were seen once. The trim removed 6 bases at V and 10 bases at J, leaving 9 bases unmatched. Germline values: CDR1 MNHNY, CDR2 SVGAGI (reference sequence). This CDR3 contains 13 residues. The specimen comprised CD8+ T cells from cultured PBMCs, sampled from culture after CMV antigen stimulation. The origin of this receptor is a human donor in good health (CMV status not recorded). Some clones in this sample may be carry-over from other donors' samples. The chain joins TRBV6-6 to TRBJ2-1; 7 bases line up with TRBD2. CDR3 amino acids: CASSPGLIGEQFF. Here the CDR3 DNA reads TGTGCCAGCAGCCCGGGACTAATCGGAGAGCAGTTCTTC.